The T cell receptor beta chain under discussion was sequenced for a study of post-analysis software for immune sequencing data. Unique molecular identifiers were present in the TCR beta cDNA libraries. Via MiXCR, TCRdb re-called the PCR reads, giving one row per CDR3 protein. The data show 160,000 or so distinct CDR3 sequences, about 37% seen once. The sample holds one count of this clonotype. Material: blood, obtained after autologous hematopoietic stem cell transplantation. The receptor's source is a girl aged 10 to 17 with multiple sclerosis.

DNA of the CDR3: TGTGCCTGGAGTGTTGCCTCACGGACCTATGGCTACACCTTC. It encodes CAWSVASRTYGYTF. The gene calls are TRBV30 and TRBJ1-2; D uncertain. CDR1 GTSNPN and CDR2 SVGIG come from the germline V gene (reference sequence). V dropped 0 bases and J dropped 4 bases, with 12 bases sitting between them. CDR3 length: 14 amino acids. Filled out from reference TRBV30 and TRBJ1-2, the complete variable domain reads SQTIHQWPATLVQPVGSPLSLECTVEGTSNPNLYWYRQAAGRGLQLLFYSVGIGQISSEVPQNLSASRPQDRQFILSSKKLLLSDSGFYLCAWSVASRTYGYTFGSGTRLTVV.